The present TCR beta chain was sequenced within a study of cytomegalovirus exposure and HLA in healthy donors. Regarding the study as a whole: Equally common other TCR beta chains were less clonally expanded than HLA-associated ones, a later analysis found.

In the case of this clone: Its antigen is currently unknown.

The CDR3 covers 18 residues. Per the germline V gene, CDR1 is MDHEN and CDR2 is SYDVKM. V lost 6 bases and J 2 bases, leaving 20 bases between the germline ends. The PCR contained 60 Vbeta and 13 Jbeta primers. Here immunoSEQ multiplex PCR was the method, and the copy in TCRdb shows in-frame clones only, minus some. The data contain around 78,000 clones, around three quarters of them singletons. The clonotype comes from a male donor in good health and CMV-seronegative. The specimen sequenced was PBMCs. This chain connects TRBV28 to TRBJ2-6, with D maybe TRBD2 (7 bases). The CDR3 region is CASSPLGGGLPGANVLTF. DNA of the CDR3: TGTGCCAGCAGCCCTTTAGGGGGGGGCCTACCTGGGGCCAACGTCCTGACTTTC.